This T cell receptor beta chain was retrieved from a study of immune cell composition in non-small cell lung cancer. This CDR3 spans 12 amino acids. Germline CDR1 and CDR2: MNHEY and SMNVEV (reference sequence). V was trimmed by 6 bases and J by 8 bases, leaving 11 bases between them. Clones were sequenced by immunoSEQ multiplex PCR, and TCRdb holds only the in-frame ones, with some missing. The data hold about 3,700 clones, with about two thirds observed a single time. The sample was lung tumor tissue. The TCR originated in a human donor with non-small cell lung cancer. The gene calls are TRBV27 and TRBJ2-1; unclear D gene. CDR3 in amino acids: CASSLGRYEQFF. The CDR3 DNA reads as TGTGCCAGCAGCCTTGGCAGATATGAGCAGTTCTTC.